The clone carrying this TCR beta chain occurred many times. Its target is unknown. Amplification from RNA transcripts yielded the TCR beta CDR3 regions. The library came from an HTBI-primed first-round RT-PCR and a second-round multiplex PCR. TCRdb re-analysed the multiplex PCR reads in MiXCR, keeping a single row per CDR3 protein. This table has about 620,000 distinct CDR3 sequences, about 20% appearing once. This record comes from a study of Graves' ophthalmopathy and Graves' hyperthyroidism. Study context: Peripheral blood collection took place at initial diagnosis, before any treatment. Study-wide results and caveats: In separating ophthalmopathy from stable hyperthyroidism, a 13-signature model achieved around 85% sensitivity and 75% to 84% specificity. In blood appeared most of the expanded thyroid clonotypes whose frequency exceeded 0.001.

Orbital computed tomography, together with clinical symptoms, serum thyroxine, TRAb and thyroid ultrasound, was used for diagnosis. Germline assignment: CDR1 SGHRS and CDR2 YFSETQ. The CDR3 loop spans 14 amino acids. V dropped 3 bases and J dropped 4 bases, with 13 bases sitting between them. The sequence was collected from a woman aged 18-30 years with stable Graves' hyperthyroidism. Some clones in this sample may be carry-over from other donors' samples. Sequenced: peripheral blood. The rearrangement uses TRBV5-1 and TRBJ1-2; D is perhaps TRBD1 (5 bases). CDR3 residues: CASSSVGQGYGYTF. The CDR3 nucleotides read TGCGCCAGCAGCTCCGTCGGGCAGGGCTATGGCTACACCTTC.